The 26 T cell receptor beta chains listed next were all sequenced from one sample in a study of regulatory T cells in long-lasting Graves disease. HTBI primers from iRepertoire and Arm-PCR of CDR3 regions yielded the TCR beta libraries. One entry per CDR3 protein results from TCRdb running MiXCR on the multiplex PCR reads. Of 540,000 or so distinct CDR3 sequences in the sample, approximately 13% are singletons; the top ten hold roughly 10%. The time point: newly diagnosed GD, antithyroid drugs for less than 3 months. PBMCs provided the RNA from which the TCR library was made. These sequences were also reported in another study, on T cells in Graves' hyperthyroidism and ophthalmopathy.

Here the sequenced sample was peripheral blood mononuclear cells (PBMCs), taken at new diagnosis, from a patient treated with antithyroid drugs. These receptors originate from a man aged 25 to 40 with Graves disease.

This clonotype was counted at least ten times. This chain connects TRBV11-2 to TRBJ2-3; a possible D gene is TRBD2 (5 bases). The germline CDR1 and CDR2 sequences are SGHAT and FQNNGV. CDR3 size: 12 residues. Trimming pared 8 bases from V and 11 bases from J, leaving 17 bases between. DNA of the CDR3: TGTGCCAGCGAGGGCAATCCTCAAGGGCAGTATTTT. Translated, it gives CASEGNPQGQYF.

The chain links TRBV29-1 to TRBJ2-2; 13 bases match TRBD2. The CDR3 sequence is 16 residues long. The trim removed 5 bases at V and 3 bases at J, leaving 6 bases unmatched. The V gene's germline CDR1 is SQVTM and CDR2 ANQGSEA. CDR3 residues: CSVSRLAGGDTGELFF. The DNA for the CDR3 is TGCAGCGTTTCCCGACTAGCGGGAGGAGACACCGGGGAGCTGTTTTTT.

This clonotype was observed many times. The chain recombines TRBV10-3 with TRBJ2-7; D may be TRBD1 (7 bases). V was pared by 6 bases and J by 5 bases, with 20 bases between. This CDR3 comprises 15 residues. Looked up from germline, CDR1 is ENHRY and CDR2 is SYGVKD. The CDR3 protein is CAIREGAGSVHEQYF. CDR3 DNA: TGTGCCATCAGGGAGGGGGCAGGCTCAGTCCACGAGCAGTACTTC.

This clonotype was recorded at least ten times. The chain links TRBV20-1 to TRBJ2-3; 8 bases are shared with TRBD2. CDR1 DFQATT and CDR2 SNEGSKA come from the germline V gene (reference sequence). Germline trimming cut 5 bases from V and 1 base from J; bases unmatched to any gene: 11. The CDR3 contains 16 residues. The CDR3 loop is CSAPKAGAKGTDTQYF. CDR3 in DNA: TGCAGTGCTCCCAAAGCGGGAGCAAAGGGCACAGATACGCAGTATTTT.

The table lists this clonotype with many counts. The gene calls are TRBV20-1 and TRBJ2-3; D is uncertain. This CDR3 is 15 amino acids long. Trimming removed 0 bases from V and 2 bases from J, with 12 bases in between. CDR1 DFQATT and CDR2 SNEGSKA come from the germline V gene (reference sequence). In DNA, the CDR3 is TGCAGTGCTAGAGATTCTTCGGAACCCACAGATACGCAGTATTTT. Its translation: CSARDSSEPTDTQYF.

This clonotype appeared many times. This rearrangement joins TRBV2 to TRBJ2-5, with D possibly being TRBD2 (5 bases). The CDR3 loop spans 14 amino acids. Trimming removed 8 bases from V and 2 bases from J, with 15 bases in between. Germline V gives CDR1 SNHLY, CDR2 FYNNEI. DNA of the CDR3: TGTGCCAGCCGGAGGAGGTCAGGACAAGAGACCCAGTACTTC. Protein sequence: CASRRRSGQETQYF. Complete variable domain (other parts from reference TRBV2 and TRBJ2-5): EPEVTQTPSHQVTQMGQEVILRCVPISNHLYFYWYRQILGQKVEFLVSFYNNEISEKSEIFDDQFSVERPDGSNFTLKIRSTKLEDSAMYFCASRRRSGQETQYFGPGTRLLVL.

This clonotype was found many times. The V and J genes are TRBV2 and TRBJ2-1; 11 bases match TRBD2. Germline V gives CDR1 SNHLY, CDR2 FYNNEI. The V segment lost 6 bases and the J segment 6 bases; nucleotides outside the gene matches: 7. CDR3 length: 15 amino acids. CDR3 sequence (DNA): TGTGCCAGCAGAGAAACTAGCGGGAGTGTCAATGAGCAGTTCTTC. This sequence encodes CASRETSGSVNEQFF.

V gene TRBV19 combines with J gene TRBJ2-1; TRBD2 agrees at 13 bases. The CDR3 has 18 amino acids. Per germline, CDR1 LNHDA and CDR2 SQIVND (reference sequence). V trimming: 4 bases; J trimming: 0 bases; junction bases outside the gene matches: 6. The CDR3 reads CASSTGLAGISSYNEQFF. The CDR3 DNA follows: TGTGCCAGTAGTACGGGACTAGCGGGAATAAGCTCCTACAATGAGCAGTTCTTC.

In regard to this clonotype: At one end the junction does not follow the germline gene, possibly because of a read error. V usage is TRBV29-1 and J usage is TRBJ2-1; 10 bases align to TRBD2. Germline CDR1 is SQVTM and CDR2 is ANQGSEA. This CDR3 spans 14 amino acids. The CDR3 here is CSVGRASGGDERFF. The CDR3 DNA reads TGCAGCGTTGGGAGAGCTAGCGGGGGCGATGAGCGGTTCTTC.

This clonotype was seen many times. J is TRBJ1-2 and V is TRBV5-1; D is uncertain. CDR1 and CDR2 from the germline V gene are SGHRS and YFSETQ. The length of the CDR3 is 14 residues. V dropped 0 bases and J dropped 8 bases, with 14 bases sitting between them. The chain's CDR3 is CASSLDGRSDGYTF. CDR3 nucleotide sequence: TGCGCCAGCAGCTTGGATGGGAGATCTGACGGCTACACCTTC. The variable domain in full, completed from reference TRBV5-1 and TRBJ1-2, reads KAGVTQTPRYLIKTRGQQVTLSCSPISGHRSVSWYQQTPGQGLQFLFEYFSETQRNKGNFPGRFSGRQFSNSRSEMNVSTLELGDSALYLCASSLDGRSDGYTFGSGTRLTVV.

This clonotype was observed a few times. The chain recombines TRBV29-1 with TRBJ1-1, with a weak D call TRBD1 (6 bases). The CDR3 is 14 amino acids. Germline CDR1 and CDR2: SQVTM and ANQGSEA. The CDR3 nucleotides read TGCAGGGGGGGCAGGGCAATGAGCTGCACTGAAGCTTTCTTT. It translates to CRGGRAMSCTEAFF.

This clonotype was counted ten times or more. This rearrangement joins TRBV12-3 or TRBV12-4 to TRBJ1-1; D unresolved. Trimming left V 4 bases short and J 3 bases short, with 18 bases between. This CDR3 has 16 residues. The CDR3 protein is CASSSPVFGLDTEAFF. The CDR3 DNA sequence: TGTGCCAGCAGTTCACCCGTTTTTGGGCTTGACACTGAAGCTTTCTTT.

The rearrangement joins TRBV7-7 to TRBJ1-1, with D possibly matching TRBD1 (5 bases). The CDR3 is made up of 15 amino acids. The germline gives CDR1 SSHAT, CDR2 FNYEAQ (reference sequence). Trimming took off 5 bases at V and 0 bases at J, with 13 bases between the two ends. CDR3 sequence reads: CASSPLGEMNTEAFF. In nucleotides, the CDR3 is TGTGCCAGCAGCCCCCTAGGGGAAATGAACACTGAAGCTTTCTTT.

This clonotype was observed many times. This rearrangement joins TRBV5-1 to TRBJ1-1; the D is unclear. V was shortened by 5 bases and J by 0 bases, with 8 bases between the two germline ends. Germline CDR1 reads SGHRS; CDR2 reads YFSETQ. The CDR3 spans 13 residues. The chain's CDR3 is CASRWALNTEAFF. The CDR3 nucleotides read TGCGCCAGCAGATGGGCCCTGAACACTGAAGCTTTCTTT.

This clonotype has a count of ten or more. This chain links TRBV6-1 with TRBJ2-1, with 11 bases identical to TRBD2. The length of the CDR3 is 20 residues. CDR1 is MNHNS, CDR2 SASEGT, per germline. The ends lost 5 bases at V and 0 bases at J; junction bases unmatched: 15. CDR3: CASSHHTSGSAHSSYNEQFF. CDR3 DNA sequence: TGTGCCAGCAGTCACCACACTAGCGGGAGCGCCCACAGCTCCTACAATGAGCAGTTCTTC.

The CDR3 protein is CASTNIAEGPGNTIYF. The CDR3 region has the DNA TGTGCCAGTACCAATATAGCGGAGGGTCCTGGAAACACCATATATTTT. The V gene is TRBV19, the J gene TRBJ1-3; D is unresolved. Trimming stripped 7 bases from V and 2 bases from J, with 18 bases between. This CDR3 region has 16 residues. Germline V gene sequence: CDR1 LNHDA, CDR2 SQIVND (reference sequence).

This clonotype showed up just a few times. The CDR3 region is CASSLFVGELFF. The CDR3, as DNA: TGTGCCAGCAGCTTATTCGTCGGGGAGCTGTTTTTT. The chain combines TRBV11-3 with TRBJ2-2; no clear D gene. Germline CDR1 is SGHNT and CDR2 is YENEEA. The CDR3 extends over 12 amino acids. The V end was cut by 2 bases, the J end by 7 bases, with 5 bases between.

Many counts were recorded for this clonotype. The chain joins TRBV3-1 to TRBJ1-1; 7 bases fit TRBD1. J was trimmed by 4 bases and V by 5 bases; bases with no gene match: 13. CDR3 size: 16 residues. Germline loops: CDR1 LGHDT, CDR2 YNNKEL (reference sequence). The CDR3 region has the DNA TGTGCCAGCAGCAAGGGGGCAGGGGCTATGGGCACTGAAGCTTTCTTT. Translation: CASSKGAGAMGTEAFF.

This clonotype was counted a few times. The chain is built from TRBV7-9 and TRBJ2-7; a weak D match, TRBD1 (6 bases). Germline CDR1 and CDR2: SEHNR and FQNEAQ (reference sequence). The ends were cut back, 8 bases at V and 4 bases at J, with 18 bases in the middle. This CDR3 spans 14 amino acids. The CDR3: CASSGVGKEYEQYF. CDR3 coding DNA: TGTGCCAGCTCAGGGGTCGGGAAAGAATACGAGCAGTACTTC.

This chain connects TRBV19 to TRBJ2-2; D is perhaps TRBD1 (6 bases). This CDR3 has 14 amino acids. Germline-derived CDR1 and CDR2 are LNHDA and SQIVND (reference sequence). With 7 bases removed from V and 4 bases from J, the gap between germline ends came to 13 bases. This CDR3 reads CASNPRGPTGELFF. For the CDR3, the DNA is TGTGCCAGTAACCCCAGGGGACCCACCGGGGAGCTGTTTTTT.

This clonotype was found many times. The chain links TRBV2 to TRBJ2-1, with a tentative D call TRBD2 (6 bases). Trimming pared 6 bases from V and 4 bases from J, leaving 10 bases between. The V gene's germline CDR1 is SNHLY and CDR2 FYNNEI. CDR3 length: 13 residues. The chain's CDR3 is CASREGRYNEQFF. The CDR3 nucleotides are TGTGCCAGCAGGGAGGGACGGTACAATGAGCAGTTCTTC.

This clonotype has a count of ten or more. This chain links TRBV12-3 or TRBV12-4 with TRBJ1-5, with 10 bases lining up with TRBD1. The length of the CDR3 is 16 residues. With V trimmed by 6 bases and J by 6 bases, 11 bases remained unmatched. CDR3 region: CASSRFGTGEGQPQHF. The CDR3 region has the DNA TGTGCCAGCAGCCGATTCGGGACAGGGGAAGGTCAGCCCCAGCATTTT.

The table lists this clonotype with many counts. V is TRBV7-2 and J is TRBJ2-7; 11 nucleotides agree with TRBD2. The CDR3 covers 16 residues. CDR1 and CDR2 from the germline V gene are SGHTA and FQGNSA. The ends lost 4 bases at V and 2 bases at J; junction bases unmatched: 7. The CDR3: CASSSAIAGGAYEQYF. The CDR3, as DNA: TGTGCCAGCAGCTCCGCCATAGCGGGAGGGGCCTACGAGCAGTACTTC.

This clonotype was counted many times. The CDR3 region is CSASLAGGGETQYF. CDR3 nucleotides: TGCAGTGCTAGTCTAGCGGGCGGGGGAGAGACCCAGTACTTC. The chain uses TRBV20-1 and TRBJ2-5, with TRBD2 identical over 8 bases. V gave up 3 bases and J gave up 4 bases; unmatched junction bases: 7. CDR3 length: 14 residues. Germline loops: CDR1 DFQATT, CDR2 SNEGSKA (reference sequence).

V is TRBV9 and J is TRBJ2-1; tentative D call: TRBD2 (7 bases). CDR1 is SGDLS, CDR2 YYNGEE, per germline. This CDR3 has 16 residues. Deletions cut 3 bases from V and 6 bases from J, with 19 bases between. In DNA, the CDR3 is TGTGCCAGCAGCGAGGGGGTCACTAGCGCTATCAATGAGCAGTTCTTC. Translating gives CASSEGVTSAINEQFF.

This clonotype has only a few counts. V and J are TRBV20-1 and TRBJ2-3; 15 bases fit TRBD2. There are 14 residues in the CDR3. V gave up 7 bases and J gave up 5 bases; unmatched junction bases: 4. Germline loops: CDR1 DFQATT, CDR2 SNEGSKA (reference sequence). The CDR3 here is CSGEGLAGGDTQYF. DNA of the CDR3: TGCAGTGGGGAGGGACTAGCGGGAGGAGATACGCAGTATTTT.